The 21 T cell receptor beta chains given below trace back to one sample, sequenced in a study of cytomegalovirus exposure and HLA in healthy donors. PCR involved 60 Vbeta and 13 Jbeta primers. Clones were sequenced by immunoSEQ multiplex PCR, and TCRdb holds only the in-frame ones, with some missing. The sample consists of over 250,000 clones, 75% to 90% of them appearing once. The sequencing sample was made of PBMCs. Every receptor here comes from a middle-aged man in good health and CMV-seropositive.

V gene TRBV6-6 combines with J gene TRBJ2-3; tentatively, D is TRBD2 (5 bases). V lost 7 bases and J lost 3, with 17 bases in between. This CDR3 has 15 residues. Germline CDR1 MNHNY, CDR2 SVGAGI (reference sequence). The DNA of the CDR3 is TGTGCCAGCACCCGCTCCGAGGGTAGAACAGATACGCAGTATTTT. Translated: CASTRSEGRTDTQYF.

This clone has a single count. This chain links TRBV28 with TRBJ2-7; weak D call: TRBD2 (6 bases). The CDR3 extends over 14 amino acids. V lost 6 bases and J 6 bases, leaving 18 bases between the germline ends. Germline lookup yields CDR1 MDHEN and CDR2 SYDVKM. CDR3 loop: CASRAPGRTSEQYF. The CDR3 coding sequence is TGTGCCAGCAGGGCCCCCGGGAGAACAAGCGAGCAGTACTTC.

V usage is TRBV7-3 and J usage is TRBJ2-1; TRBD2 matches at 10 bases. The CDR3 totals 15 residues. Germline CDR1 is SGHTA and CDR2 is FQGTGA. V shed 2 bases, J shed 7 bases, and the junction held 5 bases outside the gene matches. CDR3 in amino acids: CASSLVASGRNEQFF. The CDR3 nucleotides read TGTGCCAGCAGCTTAGTGGCTAGCGGGAGAAATGAGCAGTTCTTC. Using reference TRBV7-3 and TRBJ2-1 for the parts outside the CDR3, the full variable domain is GAGVSQTPSNKVTEKGKYVELRCDPISGHTALYWYRQSLGQGPEFLIYFQGTGAADDSGLPNDRFFAVRPEGSVSTLKIQRTERGDSAVYLCASSLVASGRNEQFFGPGTRLTVL.

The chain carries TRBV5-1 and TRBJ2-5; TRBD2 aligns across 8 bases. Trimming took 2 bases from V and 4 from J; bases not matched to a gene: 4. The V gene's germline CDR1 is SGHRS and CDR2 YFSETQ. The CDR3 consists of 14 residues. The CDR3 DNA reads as TGCGCCAGCAGCTTTGATCTAGCGGGAGAGACCCAGTACTTC. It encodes CASSFDLAGETQYF.

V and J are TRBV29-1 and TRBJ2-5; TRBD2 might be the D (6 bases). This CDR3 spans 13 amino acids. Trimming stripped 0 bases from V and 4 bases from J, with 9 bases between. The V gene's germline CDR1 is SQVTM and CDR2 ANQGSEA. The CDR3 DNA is TGCAGCGTTGAAGATTGGGGAGGAGAGACCCAGTACTTC. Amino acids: CSVEDWGGETQYF.

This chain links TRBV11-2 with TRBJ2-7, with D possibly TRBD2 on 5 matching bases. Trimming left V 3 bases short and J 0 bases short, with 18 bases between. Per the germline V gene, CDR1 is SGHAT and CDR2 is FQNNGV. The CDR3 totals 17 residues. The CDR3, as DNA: TGTGCCAGCAGCTTCCCTGGACTTGCAACTAACTCCTACGAGCAGTACTTC. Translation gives CASSFPGLATNSYEQYF.

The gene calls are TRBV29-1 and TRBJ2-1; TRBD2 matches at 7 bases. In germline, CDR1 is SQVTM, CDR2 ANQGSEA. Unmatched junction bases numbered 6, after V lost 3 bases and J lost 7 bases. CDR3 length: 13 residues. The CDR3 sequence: CSVEAGGRNEQFF. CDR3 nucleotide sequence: TGCAGCGTTGAGGCCGGGGGGAGAAATGAGCAGTTCTTC.

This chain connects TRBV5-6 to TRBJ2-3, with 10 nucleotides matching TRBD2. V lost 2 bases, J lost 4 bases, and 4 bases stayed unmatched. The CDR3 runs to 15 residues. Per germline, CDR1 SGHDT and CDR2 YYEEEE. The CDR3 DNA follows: TGTGCCAGCAGCTTCCTAGCGGGAGACGCAGATACGCAGTATTTT. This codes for CASSFLAGDADTQYF.

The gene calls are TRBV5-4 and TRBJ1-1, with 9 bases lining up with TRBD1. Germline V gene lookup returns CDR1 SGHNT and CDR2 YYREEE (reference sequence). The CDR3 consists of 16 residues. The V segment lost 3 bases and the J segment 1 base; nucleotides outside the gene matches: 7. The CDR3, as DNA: TGTGCCAGCAGCTCACAGGACAGGGGCCCGAACACTGAAGCTTTCTTT. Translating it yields CASSSQDRGPNTEAFF. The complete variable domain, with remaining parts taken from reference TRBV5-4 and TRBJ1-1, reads ETGVTQSPTHLIKTRGQQVTLRCSSQSGHNTVSWYQQALGQGPQFIFQYYREEENGRGNFPPRFSGLQFPNYSSELNVNALELDDSALYLCASSSQDRGPNTEAFFGQGTRLTVV.

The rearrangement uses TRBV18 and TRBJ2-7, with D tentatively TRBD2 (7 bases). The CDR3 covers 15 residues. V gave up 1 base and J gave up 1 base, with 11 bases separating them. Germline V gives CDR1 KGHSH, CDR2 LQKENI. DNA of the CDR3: TGTGCCAGCTCACCACTGGGGGGGGCTTCCTACGAGCAGTACTTC. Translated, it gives CASSPLGGASYEQYF.

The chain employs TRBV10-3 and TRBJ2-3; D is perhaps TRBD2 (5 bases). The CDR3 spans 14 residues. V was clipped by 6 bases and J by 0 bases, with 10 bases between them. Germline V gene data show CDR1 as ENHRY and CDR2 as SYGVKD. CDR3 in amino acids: CAIRSGTSTDTQYF. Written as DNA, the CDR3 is TGTGCCATCAGGAGCGGTACTAGCACAGATACGCAGTATTTT.

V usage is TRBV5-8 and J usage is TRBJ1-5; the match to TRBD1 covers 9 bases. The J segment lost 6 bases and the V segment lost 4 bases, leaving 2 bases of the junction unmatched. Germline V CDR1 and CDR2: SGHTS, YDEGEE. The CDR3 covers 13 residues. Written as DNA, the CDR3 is TGTGCCAGCAGCGGACAGGGGTCTCAGCCCCAGCATTTT. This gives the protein CASSGQGSQPQHF.

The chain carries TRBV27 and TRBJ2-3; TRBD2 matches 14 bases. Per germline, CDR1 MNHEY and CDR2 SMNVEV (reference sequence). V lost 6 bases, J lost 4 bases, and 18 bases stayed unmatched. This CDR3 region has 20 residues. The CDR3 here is CASSAQTGTSGSLGPDTQYF. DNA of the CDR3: TGTGCCAGCAGCGCCCAGACTGGGACTAGCGGGAGTTTGGGGCCAGATACGCAGTATTTT.

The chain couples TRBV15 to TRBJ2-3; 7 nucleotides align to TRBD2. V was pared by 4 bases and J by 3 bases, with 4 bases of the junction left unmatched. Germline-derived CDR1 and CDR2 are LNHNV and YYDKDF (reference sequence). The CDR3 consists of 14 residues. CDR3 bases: TGTGCCACCAGCAAGGGAGGGCCTACAGATACGCAGTATTTT. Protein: CATSKGGPTDTQYF.

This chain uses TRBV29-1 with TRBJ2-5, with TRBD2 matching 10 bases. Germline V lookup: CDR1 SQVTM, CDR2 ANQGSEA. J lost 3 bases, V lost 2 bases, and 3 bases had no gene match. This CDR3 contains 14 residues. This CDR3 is CSVELAGEEETQYF. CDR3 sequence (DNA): TGCAGCGTTGAACTAGCGGGAGAAGAAGAGACCCAGTACTTC.

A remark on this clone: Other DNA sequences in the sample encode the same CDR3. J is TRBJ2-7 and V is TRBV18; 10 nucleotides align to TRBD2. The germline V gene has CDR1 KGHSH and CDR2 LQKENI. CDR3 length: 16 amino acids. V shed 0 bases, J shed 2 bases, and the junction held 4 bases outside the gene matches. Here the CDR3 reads CASSPPGSGRAYEQYF. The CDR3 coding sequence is TGTGCCAGCTCACCACCGGGGAGCGGGAGGGCCTACGAGCAGTACTTC.

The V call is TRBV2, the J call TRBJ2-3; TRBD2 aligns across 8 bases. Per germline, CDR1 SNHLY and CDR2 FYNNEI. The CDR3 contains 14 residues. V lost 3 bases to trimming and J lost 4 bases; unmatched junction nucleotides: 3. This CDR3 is CASSDGRGADTQYF. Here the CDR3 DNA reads TGTGCCAGCAGTGACGGGAGGGGGGCAGATACGCAGTATTTT. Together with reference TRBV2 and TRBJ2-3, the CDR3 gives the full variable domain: EPEVTQTPSHQVTQMGQEVILRCVPISNHLYFYWYRQILGQKVEFLVSFYNNEISEKSEIFDDQFSVERPDGSNFTLKIRSTKLEDSAMYFCASSDGRGADTQYFGPGTRLTVL.

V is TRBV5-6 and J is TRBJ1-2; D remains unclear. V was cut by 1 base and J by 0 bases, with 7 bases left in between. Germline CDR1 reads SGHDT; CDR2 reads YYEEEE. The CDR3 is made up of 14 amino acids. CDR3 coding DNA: TGTGCCAGCAGCTTGCGGCAGGCTAACTATGGCTACACCTTC. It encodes CASSLRQANYGYTF.

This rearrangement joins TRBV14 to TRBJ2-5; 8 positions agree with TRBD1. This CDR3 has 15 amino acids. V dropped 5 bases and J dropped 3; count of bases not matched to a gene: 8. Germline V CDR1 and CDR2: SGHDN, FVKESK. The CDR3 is CASSELGQGKETQYF. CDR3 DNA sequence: TGTGCCAGCAGCGAACTAGGACAGGGAAAAGAGACCCAGTACTTC.

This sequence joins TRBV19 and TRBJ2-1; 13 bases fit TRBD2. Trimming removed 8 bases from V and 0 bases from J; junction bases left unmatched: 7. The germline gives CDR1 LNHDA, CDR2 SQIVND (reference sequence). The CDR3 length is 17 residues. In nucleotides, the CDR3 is TGTGCCAGTCGGCCGGGACTAGCGGGGAGCTCCTACAATGAGCAGTTCTTC. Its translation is CASRPGLAGSSYNEQFF.

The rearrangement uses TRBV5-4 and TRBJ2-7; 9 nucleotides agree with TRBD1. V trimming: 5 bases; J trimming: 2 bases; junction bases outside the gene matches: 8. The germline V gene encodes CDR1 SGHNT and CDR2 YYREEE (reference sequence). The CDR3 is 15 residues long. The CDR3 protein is CASSRWTGEAYEQYF. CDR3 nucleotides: TGTGCCAGCAGTCGGTGGACAGGGGAAGCCTACGAGCAGTACTTC.